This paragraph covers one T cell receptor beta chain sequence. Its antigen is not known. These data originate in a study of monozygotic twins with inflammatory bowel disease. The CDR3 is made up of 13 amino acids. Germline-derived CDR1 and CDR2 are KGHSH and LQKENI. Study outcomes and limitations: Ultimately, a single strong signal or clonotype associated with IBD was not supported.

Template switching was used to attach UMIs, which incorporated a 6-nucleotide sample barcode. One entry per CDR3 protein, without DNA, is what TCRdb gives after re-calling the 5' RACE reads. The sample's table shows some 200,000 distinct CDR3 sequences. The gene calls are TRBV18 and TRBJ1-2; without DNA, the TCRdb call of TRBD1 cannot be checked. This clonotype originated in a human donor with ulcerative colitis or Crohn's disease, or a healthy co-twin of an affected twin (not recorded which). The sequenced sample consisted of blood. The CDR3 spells CASSLGQGPDYTF. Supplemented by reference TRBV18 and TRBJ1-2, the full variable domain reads NAGVMQNPRHLVRRRGQEARLRCSPMKGHSHVYWYRQLPEEGLKFMVYLQKENIIDESGMPKERFSAEFPKEGPSILRIQQVVRGDSAAYFCASSLGQGPDYTFGSGTRLTVV.